The 13 T cell receptor beta chains given below trace back to one sample, sequenced in a study of blood T cells in healthy people across ages. For the second PCR, which ran for about 7 to 11 cycles, a sample-barcoded 5' primer and a J-beta primer mix were used. Each CDR3 protein is one row after TCRdb ran MiXCR on the 5' RACE reads. The sample consists of around 800,000 distinct CDR3 sequences, about 42% of them appearing once. The sequencing sample was made of blood. The receptor set was obtained from an elderly man in good health.

The rearrangement joins TRBV24-1 to TRBJ2-2, with unresolved D. Trimming shortened V by 3 bases and J by 3 bases, and 7 bases separated the two germline ends. Germline V gives CDR1 KGHDR, CDR2 SFDVKD. The CDR3 is 14 residues long. The CDR3 here is CATSDLEDTGELFF. The CDR3 DNA reads TGTGCCACCAGTGATCTAGAGGACACCGGGGAGCTGTTTTTT.

The gene calls are TRBV21-1 and TRBJ2-1; the table assigns TRBD2, which was not confirmed against the DNA. TRBV21-1 is a recognized pseudogene. CDR3 length: 17 residues. The DNA of the CDR3 is TGTGCCAGCAGCAAAACTCTCGGGACTAGCGGGAGGAATGAGCAGTTCTTC. Its protein product is CASSKTLGTSGRNEQFF.

The V call is TRBV29-1, the J call TRBJ2-3; D not certain. Germline V lookup: CDR1 SQVTM, CDR2 ANQGSEA. Trimming removed 6 bases at V and 4 bases at J, with 8 bases between. The CDR3 spans 11 residues. CDR3 protein: CSVKAADTQYF. The CDR3 DNA reads TGCAGCGTCAAGGCGGCAGATACGCAGTATTTT.

This clonotype came up a few times. V gene TRBV12-3 or TRBV12-4 combines with J gene TRBJ1-4; D possibly corresponds to TRBD1 (5 bases). The CDR3 length is 14 residues. The V and J ends lost 5 bases and 5 bases respectively, with 12 bases between them. This CDR3 is CASSLDRPNEKLFF. CDR3 DNA sequence: TGTGCCAGCAGTCTCGACAGACCGAATGAAAAACTGTTTTTT.

This clonotype came up a few times. The chain is built from TRBV29-1 and TRBJ2-1, with TRBD2 identical over 10 bases. Unmatched junction bases numbered 6, after V lost 1 base and J lost 0 bases. Germline V CDR1 and CDR2: SQVTM, ANQGSEA. This CDR3 contains 17 residues. CDR3 sequence reads: CSVEGLAGVASYNEQFF. The CDR3 DNA reads as TGCAGCGTTGAAGGCCTAGCGGGAGTGGCCTCCTACAATGAGCAGTTCTTC.

V gene TRBV12-3 or TRBV12-4 combines with J gene TRBJ2-7, with 7 bases identical to TRBD1. V was pared by 5 bases and J by 0 bases, with 16 bases of the junction left unmatched. The CDR3 has 18 residues. The CDR3 is CASSTRTGNLYSSYEQYF. The CDR3 DNA follows: TGTGCCAGCAGTACTCGGACAGGAAACTTATATAGCTCCTACGAGCAGTACTTC.

The chain links TRBV5-1 to TRBJ2-2; TRBD2 matches at 10 bases. CDR1 is SGHRS and CDR2 is YFSETQ in the germline V gene. The junction had 7 bases not matched to a gene; V was cut back by 4 bases and J by 1 base. This CDR3 has 17 amino acids. CDR3 sequence: CASSTTGTSENTGELFF. The CDR3 DNA reads as TGCGCCAGCAGCACAACAGGGACTAGCGAGAACACCGGGGAGCTGTTTTTT. The full variable domain, in which reference TRBV5-1 and TRBJ2-2 provide the parts outside the CDR3, is KAGVTQTPRYLIKTRGQQVTLSCSPISGHRSVSWYQQTPGQGLQFLFEYFSETQRNKGNFPGRFSGRQFSNSRSEMNVSTLELGDSALYLCASSTTGTSENTGELFFGEGSRLTVL.

CDR3 coding DNA: TGCGCCAGCAGTTTCTGGGGTCGGAACACCGGGGAGCTGTTTTTT. Residues: CASSFWGRNTGELFF. The chain recombines TRBV10-2 with TRBJ2-2; unclear D gene. This CDR3 is built from 15 residues. Looked up from germline, CDR1 is WSHSY and CDR2 is SAAADI. Deletions cut 5 bases from V and 1 base from J, with 11 bases between.

CDR3 in DNA: TGTGCCAGCAGCCCCCTGCCGAGAATCGGGTACGAGCAGTACTTC. Translation gives CASSPLPRIGYEQYF. The genes are TRBV12-3 or TRBV12-4 and TRBJ2-7, with D unresolved. The ends were cut back, 6 bases at V and 4 bases at J, with 19 bases in the middle. CDR3 size: 15 residues.

The chain couples TRBV29-1 to TRBJ2-4; D may be TRBD1 (7 bases). Germline V CDR1 and CDR2: SQVTM, ANQGSEA. The CDR3 spans 14 residues. The germline V and J ends were trimmed by 6 bases and 0 bases, with 12 bases remaining between them. This CDR3 reads CSVRDSLAKNIQYF. The DNA for the CDR3 is TGCAGCGTGCGGGACAGCTTAGCCAAAAACATTCAGTACTTC.

The CDR3 nucleotides are TGTGCCAGCAGTGACCGGCGGGGGGGAAGCAATCAGCCCCAGCATTTT. This translates into CASSDRRGGSNQPQHF. The chain uses TRBV6-2 or TRBV6-3 and TRBJ1-5, with D possibly matching TRBD1 (5 bases). CDR1 MNHEY and CDR2 SVGEGT come from the germline V gene. This CDR3 has 16 residues. V gave up 5 bases and J gave up 1 base, with 15 bases separating them.

The rearrangement links TRBV6-1 to TRBJ2-5, with 8 bases that match TRBD2. CDR3 length: 15 residues. Looked up from germline, CDR1 is MNHNS and CDR2 is SASEGT. With V trimmed by 2 bases and J by 2 bases, 4 bases remained unmatched. The CDR3 DNA reads as TGTGCCAGCAGTGAATCAGCGGGGGAACAAGAGACCCAGTACTTC. It codes for CASSESAGEQETQYF.

The chain uses TRBV11-3 and TRBJ2-5, with 9 bases matching TRBD1. Germline CDR1 SGHNT, CDR2 YENEEA. This CDR3 has 15 residues. V trimming: 3 bases; J trimming: 2 bases; junction bases outside the gene matches: 4. This CDR3 is CASSLTGQGQETQYF. The CDR3 DNA follows: TGTGCCAGCAGCTTGACGGGACAGGGACAAGAGACCCAGTACTTC.